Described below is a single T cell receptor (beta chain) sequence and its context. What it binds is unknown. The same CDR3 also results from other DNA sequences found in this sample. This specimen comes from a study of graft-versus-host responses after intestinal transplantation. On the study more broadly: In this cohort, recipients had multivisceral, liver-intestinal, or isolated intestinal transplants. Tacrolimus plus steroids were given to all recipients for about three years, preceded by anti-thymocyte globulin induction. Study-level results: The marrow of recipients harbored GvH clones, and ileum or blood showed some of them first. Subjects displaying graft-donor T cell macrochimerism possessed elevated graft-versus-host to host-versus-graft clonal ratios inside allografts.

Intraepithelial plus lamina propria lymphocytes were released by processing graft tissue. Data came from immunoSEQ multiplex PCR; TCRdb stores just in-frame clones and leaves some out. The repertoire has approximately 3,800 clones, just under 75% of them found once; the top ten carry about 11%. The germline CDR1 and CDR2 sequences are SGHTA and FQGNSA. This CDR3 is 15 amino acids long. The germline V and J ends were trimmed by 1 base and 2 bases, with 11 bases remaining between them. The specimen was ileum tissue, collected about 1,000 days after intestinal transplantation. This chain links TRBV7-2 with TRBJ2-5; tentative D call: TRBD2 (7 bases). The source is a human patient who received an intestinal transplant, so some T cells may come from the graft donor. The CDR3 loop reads CASSLGGGPQETQYF. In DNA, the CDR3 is TGTGCCAGCAGCTTAGGGGGGGGCCCACAAGAGACCCAGTACTTC. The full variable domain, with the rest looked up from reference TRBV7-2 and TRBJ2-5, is GAGVSQSPSNKVTEKGKDVELRCDPISGHTALYWYRQSLGQGLEFLIYFQGNSAPDKSGLPSDRFSAERTGGSVSTLTIQRTQQEDSAVYLCASSLGGGPQETQYFGPGTRLLVL.